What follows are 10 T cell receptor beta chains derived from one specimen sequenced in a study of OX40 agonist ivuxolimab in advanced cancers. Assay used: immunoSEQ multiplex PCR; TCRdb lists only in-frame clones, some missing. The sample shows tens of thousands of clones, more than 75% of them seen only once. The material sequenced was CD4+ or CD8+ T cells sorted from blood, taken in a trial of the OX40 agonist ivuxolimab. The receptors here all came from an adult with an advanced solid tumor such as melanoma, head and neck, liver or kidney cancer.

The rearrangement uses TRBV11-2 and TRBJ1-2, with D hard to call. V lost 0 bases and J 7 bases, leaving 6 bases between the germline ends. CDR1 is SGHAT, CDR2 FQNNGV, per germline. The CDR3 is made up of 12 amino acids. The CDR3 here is CASSLESGGYTF. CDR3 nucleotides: TGTGCCAGCAGCTTAGAAAGTGGTGGCTACACCTTC.

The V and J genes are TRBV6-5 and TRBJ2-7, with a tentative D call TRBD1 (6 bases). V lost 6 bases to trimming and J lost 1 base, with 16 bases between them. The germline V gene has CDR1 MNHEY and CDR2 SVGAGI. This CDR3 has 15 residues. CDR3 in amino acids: CASSYTGYGSYEQYF. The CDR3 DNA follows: TGTGCCAGCAGCTACACAGGGTATGGATCCTACGAGCAGTACTTC.

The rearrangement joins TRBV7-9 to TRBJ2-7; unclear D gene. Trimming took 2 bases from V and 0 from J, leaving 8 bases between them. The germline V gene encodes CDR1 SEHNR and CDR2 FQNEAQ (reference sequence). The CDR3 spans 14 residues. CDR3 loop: CASSLFSNSYEQYF. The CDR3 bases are TGTGCCAGCAGCTTATTCAGTAACTCCTACGAGCAGTACTTC.

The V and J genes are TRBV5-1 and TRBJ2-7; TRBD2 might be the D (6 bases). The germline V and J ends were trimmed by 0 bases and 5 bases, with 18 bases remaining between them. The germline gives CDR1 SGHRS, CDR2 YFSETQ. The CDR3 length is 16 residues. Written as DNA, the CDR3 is TGCGCCAGCAGCTTGGTGCTCGGGAGTGAAGCGGACGAGCAGTACTTC. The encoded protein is CASSLVLGSEADEQYF.

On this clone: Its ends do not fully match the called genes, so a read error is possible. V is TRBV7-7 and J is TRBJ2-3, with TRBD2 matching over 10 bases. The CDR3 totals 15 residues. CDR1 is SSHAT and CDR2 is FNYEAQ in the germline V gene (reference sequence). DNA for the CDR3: TGTGCTAGCAGCTCGACTAGCGGGTTGGCAGATACGCAGTATTTT. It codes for CASSSTSGLADTQYF.

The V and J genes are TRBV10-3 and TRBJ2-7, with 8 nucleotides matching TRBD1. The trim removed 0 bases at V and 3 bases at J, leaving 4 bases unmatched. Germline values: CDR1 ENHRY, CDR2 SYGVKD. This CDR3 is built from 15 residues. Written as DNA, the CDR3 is TGTGCCATCAGTGAGTCGGACAGGGTGATCTACGAGCAGTACTTC. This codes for CAISESDRVIYEQYF.

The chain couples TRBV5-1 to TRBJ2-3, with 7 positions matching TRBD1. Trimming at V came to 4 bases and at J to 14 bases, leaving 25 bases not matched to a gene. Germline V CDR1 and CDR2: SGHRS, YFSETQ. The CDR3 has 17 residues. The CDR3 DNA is TGCGCCAGCAGCCAAGATACCGGGACAGACTCACAGATACGCTGGTATTTT. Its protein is CASSQDTGTDSQIRWYF.

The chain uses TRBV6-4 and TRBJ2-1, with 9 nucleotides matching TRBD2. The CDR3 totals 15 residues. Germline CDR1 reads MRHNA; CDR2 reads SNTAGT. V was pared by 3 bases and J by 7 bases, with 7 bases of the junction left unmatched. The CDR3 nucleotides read TGTGCCAGCAGTGAAGGAGCGGGAGGCTGGAATGAGCAGTTCTTC. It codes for CASSEGAGGWNEQFF.

The CDR3 region is CASSSTRISALSYEQYF. CDR3 coding DNA: TGTGCCAGCAGCTCGACCCGTATTAGCGCCCTCTCCTACGAGCAGTACTTC. The chain joins TRBV11-2 to TRBJ2-7; the D gene is possibly TRBD2 (5 bases). Germline CDR1 and CDR2: SGHAT and FQNNGV. Trimming removed 4 bases from V and 0 bases from J, with 19 bases in between. The CDR3 has 17 residues.

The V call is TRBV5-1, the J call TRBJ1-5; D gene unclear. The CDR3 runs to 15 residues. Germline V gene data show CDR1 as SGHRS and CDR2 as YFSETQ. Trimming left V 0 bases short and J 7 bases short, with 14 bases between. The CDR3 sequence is CASSLEGIGRQPQHF. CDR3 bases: TGCGCCAGCAGCTTGGAAGGGATAGGACGGCAGCCCCAGCATTTT.